The entry below describes one T cell receptor (beta chain). The antigen remains undetermined. The data were produced by immunoSEQ multiplex PCR, yet TCRdb's version contains in-frame clones alone and is incomplete. The data contain a few hundred thousand clones, 90% of them singletons. The V gene's germline CDR1 is MGHRA and CDR2 YSYEKL. The CDR3 has 17 residues. V gave up 3 bases and J gave up 4 bases; unmatched junction bases: 12. This entry belongs to a study of cytomegalovirus exposure and HLA in healthy donors. Regarding the study as a whole: For cytomegalovirus status, the classifier reportedly gave diagnoses with high specificity and sensitivity.

The sequenced sample was PBMCs. The TCR originated in a woman between 18 and 29 years old in good health and CMV-seronegative. The chain employs TRBV4-1 and TRBJ2-7; TRBD2 matches 10 bases. CDR3 in amino acids: CASSHQTRAGGVYEQYF. The DNA of the CDR3 is TGCGCCAGCAGCCACCAAACTAGAGCGGGGGGGGTTTACGAGCAGTACTTC.